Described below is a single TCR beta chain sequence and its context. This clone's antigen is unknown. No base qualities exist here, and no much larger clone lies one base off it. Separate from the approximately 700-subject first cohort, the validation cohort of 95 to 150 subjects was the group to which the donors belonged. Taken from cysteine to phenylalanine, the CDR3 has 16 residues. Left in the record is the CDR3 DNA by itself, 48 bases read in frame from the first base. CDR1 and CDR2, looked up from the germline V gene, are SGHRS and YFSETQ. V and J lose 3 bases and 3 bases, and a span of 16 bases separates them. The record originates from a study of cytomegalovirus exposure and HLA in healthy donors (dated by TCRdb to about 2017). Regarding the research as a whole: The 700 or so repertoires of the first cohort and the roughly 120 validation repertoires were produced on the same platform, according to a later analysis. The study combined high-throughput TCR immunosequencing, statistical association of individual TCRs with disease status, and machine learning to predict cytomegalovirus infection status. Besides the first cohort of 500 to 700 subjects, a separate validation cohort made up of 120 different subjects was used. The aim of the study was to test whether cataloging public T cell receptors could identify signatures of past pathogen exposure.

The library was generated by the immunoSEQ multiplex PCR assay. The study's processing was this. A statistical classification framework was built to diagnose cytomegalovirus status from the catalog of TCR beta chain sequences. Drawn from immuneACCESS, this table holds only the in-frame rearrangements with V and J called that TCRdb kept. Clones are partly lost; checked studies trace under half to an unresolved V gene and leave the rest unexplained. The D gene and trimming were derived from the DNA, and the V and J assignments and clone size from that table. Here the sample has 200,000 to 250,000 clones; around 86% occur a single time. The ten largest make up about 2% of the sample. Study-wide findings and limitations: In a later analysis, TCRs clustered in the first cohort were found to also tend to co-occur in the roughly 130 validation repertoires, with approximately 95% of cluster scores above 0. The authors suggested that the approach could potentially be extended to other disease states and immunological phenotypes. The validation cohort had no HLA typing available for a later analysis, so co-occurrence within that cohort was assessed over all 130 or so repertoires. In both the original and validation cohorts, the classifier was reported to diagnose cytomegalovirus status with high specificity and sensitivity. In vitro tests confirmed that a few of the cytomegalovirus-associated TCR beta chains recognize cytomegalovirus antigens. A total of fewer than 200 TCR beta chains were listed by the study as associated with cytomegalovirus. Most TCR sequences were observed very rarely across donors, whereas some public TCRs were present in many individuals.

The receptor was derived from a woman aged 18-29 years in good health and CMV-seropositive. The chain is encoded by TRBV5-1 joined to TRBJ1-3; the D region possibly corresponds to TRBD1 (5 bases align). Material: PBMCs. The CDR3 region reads CASSSVGGLRGNTIYF. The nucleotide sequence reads TGCGCCAGCAGCTCGGTGGGGGGGTTACGTGGAAACACCATATATTTT.